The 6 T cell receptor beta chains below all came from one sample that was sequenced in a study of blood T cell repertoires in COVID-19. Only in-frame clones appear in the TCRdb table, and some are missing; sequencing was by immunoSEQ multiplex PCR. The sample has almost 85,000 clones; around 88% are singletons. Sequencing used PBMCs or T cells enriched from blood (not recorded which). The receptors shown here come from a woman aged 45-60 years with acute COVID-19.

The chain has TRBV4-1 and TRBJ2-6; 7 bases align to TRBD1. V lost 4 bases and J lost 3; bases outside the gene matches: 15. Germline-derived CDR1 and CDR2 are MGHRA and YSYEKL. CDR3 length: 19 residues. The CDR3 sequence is CASSPWAPGGSFGANVLTF. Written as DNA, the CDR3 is TGCGCCAGCAGCCCTTGGGCCCCAGGGGGTTCTTTTGGGGCCAACGTCCTGACTTTC.

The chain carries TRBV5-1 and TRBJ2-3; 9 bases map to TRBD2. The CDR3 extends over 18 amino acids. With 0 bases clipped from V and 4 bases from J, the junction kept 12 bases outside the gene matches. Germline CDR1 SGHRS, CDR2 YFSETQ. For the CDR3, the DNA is TGCGCCAGCAGCTTGGATACCACGCGGGAGGGGGAGGCAGATACGCAGTATTTT. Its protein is CASSLDTTREGEADTQYF.

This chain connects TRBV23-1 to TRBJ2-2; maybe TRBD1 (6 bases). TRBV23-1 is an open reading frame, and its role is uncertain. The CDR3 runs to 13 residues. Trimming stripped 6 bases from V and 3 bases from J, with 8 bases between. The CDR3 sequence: CASRDSYTGELFF. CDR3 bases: TGCGCCAGCAGGGACAGCTACACCGGGGAGCTGTTTTTT.

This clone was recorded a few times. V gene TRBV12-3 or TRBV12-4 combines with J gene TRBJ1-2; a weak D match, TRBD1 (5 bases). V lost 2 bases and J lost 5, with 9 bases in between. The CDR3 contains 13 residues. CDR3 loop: CASSLRTTYGYTF. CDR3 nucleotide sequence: TGTGCCAGCAGTTTAAGGACAACTTATGGCTACACCTTC.

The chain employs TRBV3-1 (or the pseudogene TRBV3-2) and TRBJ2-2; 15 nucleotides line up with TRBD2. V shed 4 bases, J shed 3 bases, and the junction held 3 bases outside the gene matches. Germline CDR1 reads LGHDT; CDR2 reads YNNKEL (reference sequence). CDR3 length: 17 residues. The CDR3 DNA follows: TGTGCCAGCAGCCGGGGACTAGCGGGAGGTGACACCGGGGAGCTGTTTTTT. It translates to CASSRGLAGGDTGELFF.

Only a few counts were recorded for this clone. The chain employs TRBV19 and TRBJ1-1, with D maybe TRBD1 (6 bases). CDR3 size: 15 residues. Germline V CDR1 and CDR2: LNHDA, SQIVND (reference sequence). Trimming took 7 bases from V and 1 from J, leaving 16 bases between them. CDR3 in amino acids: CASNPRGGRNTEAFF. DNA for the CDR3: TGTGCCAGTAATCCCAGAGGGGGTAGGAACACTGAAGCTTTCTTT.